The source of this T cell receptor beta chain is a study of T-cell reconstitution after alpha-beta-depleted transplantation in children. The library targeted TCRbeta and was prepared with unique molecular identifiers. From the PCR reads, TCRdb called clonotypes with MiXCR, one entry per CDR3 protein. The sample shows around 110,000 distinct CDR3 sequences, about 9.3% of them seen only once. Trimming cost V 0 bases and J 6 bases; bases outside gene matches: 14. The CDR3 consists of 17 residues. CDR1 DFQATT and CDR2 SNEGSKA come from the germline V gene (reference sequence). The sequence came from a boy between 2 and 15 years old with acute lymphoblastic leukemia, due to receive a stem cell transplant. This chain joins TRBV20-1 and TRBJ1-5, with 7 positions matching TRBD1. Sequenced material: PBMCs, taken before TCRalphabeta/CD19-depleted stem cell transplant. The CDR3 protein is CSARDVGTAASRQPQHF. In DNA form, the CDR3 reads TGCAGTGCTAGAGATGTGGGGACAGCCGCTTCACGTCAGCCCCAGCATTTT.